Below are 23 T cell receptor beta chains sequenced from a single sample in a study of T cells in tuberculosis. Repertoires were generated with immunoSEQ multiplex PCR, while TCRdb's copy carries only in-frame clones and drops some. The sample lists about 25,000 clones; roughly 96% were seen once. Sample: PBMCs. The source is a donor aged 5-35 years with latent tuberculosis or without tuberculosis infection.

The sample holds a few counts of this clone. This chain connects TRBV11-3 to TRBJ2-1, with D perhaps TRBD2 (6 bases). Per the germline V gene, CDR1 is SGHNT and CDR2 is YENEEA. CDR3 length equals 14 residues. The V gene lost 3 bases and the J gene lost 8 bases, with 14 bases spanning the gap. The DNA for the CDR3 is TGTGCCAGCAGCTTGGAGGGATCGCCCCATGAGCAGTTCTTC. This translates into CASSLEGSPHEQFF.

The chain joins TRBV7-3 to TRBJ2-1; 7 nucleotides agree with TRBD1. Germline V gives CDR1 SGHTA, CDR2 FQGTGA. The J segment lost 5 bases and the V segment lost 3 bases, leaving 7 bases of the junction unmatched. This CDR3 is built from 15 residues. CDR3 bases: TGTGCCAGCAGCTTGGGACAGTGGTATGACAATGAGCAGTTCTTC. Amino acid sequence: CASSLGQWYDNEQFF.

The chain couples TRBV4-1 to TRBJ2-3, with 7 bases identical to TRBD2. There are 16 residues in the CDR3. Unmatched junction bases numbered 10, after V lost 1 base and J lost 6 bases. CDR1 is MGHRA and CDR2 is YSYEKL in the germline V gene. The CDR3, as DNA: TGCGCCAGCAGCCAAGCCCCGACTAGCTGGGCGGATACGCAGTATTTT. It codes for CASSQAPTSWADTQYF.

This clone was observed a single time. The V call is TRBV6-5, the J call TRBJ2-3; TRBD1 agrees at 11 bases. The V gene end was trimmed by 8 bases and the J gene end by 3 bases; junction bases not matched to a gene: 10. In germline, CDR1 is MNHEY, CDR2 SVGAGI. The CDR3 has 16 residues. The CDR3 DNA sequence: TGTGCCAGCGGTTTAGGACAGGGGGCCACAACAGATACGCAGTATTTT. It specifies CASGLGQGATTDTQYF.

This sequence joins TRBV2 and TRBJ1-1, with D unclear. The CDR3 is 14 amino acids. CDR1 SNHLY and CDR2 FYNNEI come from the germline V gene. With 8 bases removed from V and 4 bases from J, the gap between germline ends came to 17 bases. The CDR3 is CASGYSEFPTEAFF. The CDR3 DNA reads as TGTGCCAGCGGCTACAGTGAATTCCCCACTGAAGCTTTCTTT.

This chain uses TRBV5-1 with TRBJ1-2; TRBD1 agrees at 7 bases. Germline CDR1 SGHRS, CDR2 YFSETQ. Germline trimming cut 3 bases from V and 3 bases from J; bases unmatched to any gene: 5. The CDR3 has 14 residues. The CDR3 nucleotides read TGCGCCAGCAGCTCAGGGGGAAGAGACTATGGCTACACCTTC. As protein: CASSSGGRDYGYTF. The entire variable domain, with the rest obtained from reference TRBV5-1 and TRBJ1-2, is as follows: KAGVTQTPRYLIKTRGQQVTLSCSPISGHRSVSWYQQTPGQGLQFLFEYFSETQRNKGNFPGRFSGRQFSNSRSEMNVSTLELGDSALYLCASSSGGRDYGYTFGSGTRLTVV.

The genes are TRBV11-2 and TRBJ2-1; possibly TRBD2 for D (6 bases). Germline V gives CDR1 SGHAT, CDR2 FQNNGV. The CDR3 spans 13 residues. V gave up 3 bases and J gave up 6 bases, with 9 bases separating them. The CDR3 region is CASSFGGFNEQFF. The CDR3 DNA reads as TGTGCCAGCAGCTTCGGAGGGTTCAATGAGCAGTTCTTC.

V usage is TRBV29-1 and J usage is TRBJ2-3; TRBD1 agrees at 12 bases. Unmatched junction bases numbered 7, after V lost 4 bases and J lost 5 bases. Germline V gene data show CDR1 as SQVTM and CDR2 as ANQGSEA. The CDR3 runs to 15 residues. CDR3 residues: CSVAGQGAVGDTQYF. CDR3 nucleotide sequence: TGCAGCGTTGCGGGACAGGGGGCGGTAGGAGATACGCAGTATTTT.

The chain employs TRBV10-3 and TRBJ2-3, with D possibly being TRBD2 (5 bases). Germline assignment: CDR1 ENHRY and CDR2 SYGVKD. The CDR3 is 14 amino acids. Between the trimmed V and J ends, which lost 5 bases and 2 bases, there was a span of 11 bases. The CDR3 spells CAISSGEPTDTQYF. DNA of the CDR3: TGTGCCATCAGTAGCGGAGAACCCACAGATACGCAGTATTTT.

This chain joins TRBV5-4 and TRBJ2-1, with TRBD2 as a possible D gene (7 bases). V gave up 3 bases and J gave up 5 bases, with 18 bases separating them. This CDR3 spans 16 amino acids. Germline V lookup: CDR1 SGHNT, CDR2 YYREEE (reference sequence). The CDR3 region has the DNA TGTGCCAGCAGCTCCTCACGGGGGGCCTTCAACAATGAGCAGTTCTTC. It yields the protein CASSSSRGAFNNEQFF.

The CDR3 DNA is TGTGCCAGCAGTCCCCTTAAGAACACTGAAGCTTTCTTT. Its translation is CASSPLKNTEAFF. This rearrangement joins TRBV6-1 to TRBJ1-1; no definite D call. The length of the CDR3 is 13 residues. The V and J ends lost 5 bases and 1 base respectively, with 8 bases between them. CDR1 is MNHNS, CDR2 SASEGT, per germline.

The chain carries TRBV6-1 and TRBJ2-3; D perhaps matches TRBD2 (6 bases). Germline lookup yields CDR1 MNHNS and CDR2 SASEGT. The CDR3 sequence is 12 residues long. V was cut by 6 bases and J by 3 bases, with 7 bases left in between. The CDR3 protein is CASSGGTDTQYF. The CDR3 DNA reads TGTGCCAGCAGCGGAGGGACAGATACGCAGTATTTT.

The count of this clone is one. The chain links TRBV14 to TRBJ1-1; TRBD1 matches 7 bases. V shed 0 bases, J shed 4 bases, and the junction held 8 bases outside the gene matches. Per germline, CDR1 SGHDN and CDR2 FVKESK. This CDR3 comprises 16 residues. The CDR3 DNA is TGTGCCAGCAGCCAAGAGGAAGGGGGCCTGGGCACTGAAGCTTTCTTT. Translating it yields CASSQEEGGLGTEAFF.

The J gene is TRBJ2-3, the V gene TRBV23-1, with D perhaps matching TRBD2 (6 bases). TRBV23-1 is an open reading frame, and its role is uncertain. The CDR3 spans 15 residues. The V end was cut by 3 bases, the J end by 1 base, with 11 bases between. CDR3 sequence (DNA): TGCGCCAGCAGTCAGCGCAGGGAGGGCACAGATACGCAGTATTTT. Translation: CASSQRREGTDTQYF.

In its sample, this clone is medium-sized. CDR3 nucleotides: TGTGCCAGCAGCGTCGGGACAGGCGCTGAAGCTTTCTTT. It codes for CASSVGTGAEAFF. The V call is TRBV7-6, the J call TRBJ1-1; 8 bases align to TRBD1. The CDR3 covers 13 residues. After removal of 5 bases from V and 6 bases from J, the junction contained 5 bases not matched to a gene. The germline CDR1 and CDR2 sequences are SGHVS and FNYEAQ. The full variable domain, its missing parts supplied by reference TRBV7-6 and TRBJ1-1, is GAGVSQSPRYKVTKRGQDVALRCDPISGHVSLYWYRQALGQGPEFLTYFNYEAQQDKSGLPNDRFSAERPEGSISTLTIQRTEQRDSAMYRCASSVGTGAEAFFGQGTRLTVV.

This chain joins TRBV5-1 and TRBJ2-3; TRBD1 matches at 9 bases. This CDR3 contains 16 residues. Germline CDR1 is SGHRS and CDR2 is YFSETQ. V was pared by 3 bases and J by 2 bases, with 7 bases of the junction left unmatched. In DNA form, the CDR3 reads TGCGCCAGCAGCTACCCCCGGGACAGGGACACAGATACGCAGTATTTT. It specifies CASSYPRDRDTDTQYF.

This chain links TRBV5-1 with TRBJ1-2; 9 bases fit TRBD1. Germline trimming cut 4 bases from V and 7 bases from J; bases unmatched to any gene: 8. The CDR3 loop spans 14 amino acids. Per germline, CDR1 SGHRS and CDR2 YFSETQ. The CDR3 here is CASSRDRTGVGYTF. The CDR3 nucleotides read TGCGCCAGCAGCCGCGACCGGACAGGGGTTGGCTACACCTTC.

This chain links TRBV2 with TRBJ1-2; 7 bases line up with TRBD1. This CDR3 region has 15 residues. V shed 6 bases and J 4 bases; nucleotides not matched to a gene: 11. From germline, CDR1 is SNHLY and CDR2 FYNNEI. The CDR3 region is CASRGKGANFYGYTF. In DNA form, the CDR3 reads TGTGCCAGCAGGGGAAAGGGGGCCAACTTCTATGGCTACACCTTC. The full variable domain, completed using reference TRBV2 and TRBJ1-2, is EPEVTQTPSHQVTQMGQEVILRCVPISNHLYFYWYRQILGQKVEFLVSFYNNEISEKSEIFDDQFSVERPDGSNFTLKIRSTKLEDSAMYFCASRGKGANFYGYTFGSGTRLTVV.

The chain carries TRBV30 and TRBJ1-5, with 7 bases that match TRBD1. The V gene end was trimmed by 0 bases and the J gene end by 7 bases; junction bases not matched to a gene: 9. CDR1 and CDR2 (germline): GTSNPN, SVGIG (reference sequence). There are 15 residues in the CDR3. CDR3 nucleotide sequence: TGTGCCTGGAGTGTGGGGTTGCAGGGGGAACAGCCCCAGCATTTT. As protein: CAWSVGLQGEQPQHF.

The chain joins TRBV7-9 to TRBJ1-1, with 10 bases identical to TRBD1. The CDR3 loop spans 16 amino acids. The V gene's germline CDR1 is SEHNR and CDR2 FQNEAQ (reference sequence). Trimming removed 7 bases from V and 4 bases from J; junction bases left unmatched: 12. The DNA of the CDR3 is TGTGCCAGCACCAGTATGGCCGGGACAGGGGTCACTGAAGCTTTCTTT. This sequence encodes CASTSMAGTGVTEAFF.

The J gene is TRBJ1-5, the V gene TRBV6-1, with no clear D. V shed 4 bases and J shed 0 bases, with 7 bases lying between them. CDR1 and CDR2 (germline): MNHNS, SASEGT. The CDR3 consists of 14 residues. The CDR3 is CASSGVHSNQPQHF. CDR3 bases: TGTGCCAGCAGTGGTGTACATAGCAATCAGCCCCAGCATTTT.

The chain combines TRBV19 with TRBJ2-2; no firm D call. V gave up 2 bases and J gave up 4 bases, with 5 bases separating them. The CDR3 is made up of 13 amino acids. The germline V gene encodes CDR1 LNHDA and CDR2 SQIVND (reference sequence). Written as DNA, the CDR3 is TGTGCCAGTAGTATATCGGGCACCGGGGAGCTGTTTTTT. It codes for CASSISGTGELFF.

J is TRBJ2-2 and V is TRBV7-6, with D tentatively TRBD1 (6 bases). V lost 4 bases, J lost 1 base, and 7 bases lay in between. The germline V gene encodes CDR1 SGHVS and CDR2 FNYEAQ. The CDR3 has 14 amino acids. The CDR3 is CASSSRGNTGELFF. The CDR3 DNA reads TGTGCCAGCAGCTCCAGGGGGAACACCGGGGAGCTGTTTTTT.